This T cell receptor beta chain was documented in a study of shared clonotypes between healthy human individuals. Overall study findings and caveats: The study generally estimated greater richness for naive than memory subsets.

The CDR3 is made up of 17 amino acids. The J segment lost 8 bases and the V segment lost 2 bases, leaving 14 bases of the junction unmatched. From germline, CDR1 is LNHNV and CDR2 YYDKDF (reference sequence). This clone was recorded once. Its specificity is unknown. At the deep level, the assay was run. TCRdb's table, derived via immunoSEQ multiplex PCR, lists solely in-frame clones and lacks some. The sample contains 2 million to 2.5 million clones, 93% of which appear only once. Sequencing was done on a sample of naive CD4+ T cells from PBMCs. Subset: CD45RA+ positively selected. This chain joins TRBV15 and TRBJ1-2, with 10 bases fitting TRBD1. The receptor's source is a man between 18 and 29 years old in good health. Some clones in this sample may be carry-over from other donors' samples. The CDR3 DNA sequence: TGTGCCACCAGCAGATCGACAGGGGGCGCAGGGGTAGGAGGCTACACCTTC. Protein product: CATSRSTGGAGVGGYTF.